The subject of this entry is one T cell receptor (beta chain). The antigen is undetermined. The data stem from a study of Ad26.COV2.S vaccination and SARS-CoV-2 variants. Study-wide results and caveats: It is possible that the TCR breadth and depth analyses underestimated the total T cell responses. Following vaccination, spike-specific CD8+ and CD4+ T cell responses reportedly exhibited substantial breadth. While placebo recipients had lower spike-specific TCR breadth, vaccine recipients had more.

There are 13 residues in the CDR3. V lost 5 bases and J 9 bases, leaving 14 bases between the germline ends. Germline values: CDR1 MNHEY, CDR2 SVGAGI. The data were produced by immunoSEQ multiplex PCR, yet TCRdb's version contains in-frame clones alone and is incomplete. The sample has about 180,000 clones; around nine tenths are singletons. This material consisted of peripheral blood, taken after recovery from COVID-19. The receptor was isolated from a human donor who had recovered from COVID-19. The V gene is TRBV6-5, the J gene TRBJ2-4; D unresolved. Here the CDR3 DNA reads TGTGCCAGCAGTCCTTCACCCGTGGGCATTCAGTACTTC. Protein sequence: CASSPSPVGIQYF.